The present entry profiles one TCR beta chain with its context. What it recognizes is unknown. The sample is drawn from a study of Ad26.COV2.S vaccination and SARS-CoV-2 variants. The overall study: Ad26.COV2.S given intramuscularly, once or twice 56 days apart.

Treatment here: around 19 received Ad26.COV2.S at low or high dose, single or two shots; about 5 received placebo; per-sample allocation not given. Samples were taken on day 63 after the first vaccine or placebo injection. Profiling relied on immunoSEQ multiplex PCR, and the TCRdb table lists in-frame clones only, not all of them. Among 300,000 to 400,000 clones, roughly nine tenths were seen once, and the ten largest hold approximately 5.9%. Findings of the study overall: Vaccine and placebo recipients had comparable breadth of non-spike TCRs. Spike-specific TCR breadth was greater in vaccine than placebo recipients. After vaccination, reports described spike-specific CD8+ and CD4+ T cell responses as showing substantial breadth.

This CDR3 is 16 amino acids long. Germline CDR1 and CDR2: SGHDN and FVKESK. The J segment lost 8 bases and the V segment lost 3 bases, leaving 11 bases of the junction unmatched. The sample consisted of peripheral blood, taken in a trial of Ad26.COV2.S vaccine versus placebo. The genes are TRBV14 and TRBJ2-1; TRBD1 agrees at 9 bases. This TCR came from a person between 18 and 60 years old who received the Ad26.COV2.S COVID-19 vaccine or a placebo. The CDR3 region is CASSQFGQGIADEQFF. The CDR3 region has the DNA TGTGCCAGCAGCCAGTTCGGACAGGGGATAGCGGATGAGCAGTTCTTC. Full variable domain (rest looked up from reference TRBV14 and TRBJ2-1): EAGVTQFPSHSVIEKGQTVTLRCDPISGHDNLYWYRRVMGKEIKFLLHFVKESKQDESGMPNNRFLAERTGGTYSTLKVQPAELEDSGVYFCASSQFGQGIADEQFFGPGTRLTVL.